The entry that follows covers one T cell receptor (beta chain) sequence. The CDR3 length is 18 residues. The V gene end was trimmed by 3 bases and the J gene end by 0 bases; junction bases not matched to a gene: 2. CDR1 SEHNR and CDR2 FQNEAQ come from the germline V gene (reference sequence). These data originate in a study of blood T cell repertoires in COVID-19. On the study more broadly: Samples taken during acute and convalescent COVID-19 were collected in the United States, Italy and Spain. PBMCs, B-cell-depleted T cells, or T cells provided the cDNA or gDNA that made up the material.

In the study's own analysis: Counts of nucleated cells, estimated from reference gene primer amplification, were obtained. TCRdb keeps only in-frame clones here, not all; method: immunoSEQ multiplex PCR. From that table come the V and J calls and clone size; the DNA was used to work out D and trimming. The table lists 300,000 to 400,000 clones, under 95% of them singletons. J is TRBJ2-1 and V is TRBV7-9; the match to TRBD2 covers 16 bases. The source is a woman aged 18-30 years who had recovered from COVID-19. The sample comprised peripheral blood. The CDR3 DNA reads as TGTGCCAGCAGCTTGGGACTAGCGGGGGGGAGCTCCTACAATGAGCAGTTCTTC. It codes for CASSLGLAGGSSYNEQFF.